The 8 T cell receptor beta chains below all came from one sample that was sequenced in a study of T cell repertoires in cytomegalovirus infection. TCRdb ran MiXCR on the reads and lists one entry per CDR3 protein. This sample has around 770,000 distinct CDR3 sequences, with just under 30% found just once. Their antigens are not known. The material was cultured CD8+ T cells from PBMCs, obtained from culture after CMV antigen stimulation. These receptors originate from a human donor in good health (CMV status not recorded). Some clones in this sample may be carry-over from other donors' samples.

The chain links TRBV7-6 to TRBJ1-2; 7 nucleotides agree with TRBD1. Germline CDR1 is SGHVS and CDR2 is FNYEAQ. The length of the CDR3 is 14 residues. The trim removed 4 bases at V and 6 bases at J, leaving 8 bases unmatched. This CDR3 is CASSSTGTDDGYTF. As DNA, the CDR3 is TGTGCCAGCAGCTCAACCGGGACAGACGATGGCTACACCTTC.

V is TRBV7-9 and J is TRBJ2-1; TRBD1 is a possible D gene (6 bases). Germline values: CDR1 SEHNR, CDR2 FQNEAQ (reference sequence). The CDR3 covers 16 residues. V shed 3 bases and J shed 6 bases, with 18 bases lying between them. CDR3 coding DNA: TGTGCCAGCAGCTTTTCCCAGGGGCGAAATCGCAATGAGCAGTTCTTC. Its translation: CASSFSQGRNRNEQFF.

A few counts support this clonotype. The CDR3 sequence is CASSLAYGAGGASYEQFF. In DNA form, the CDR3 reads TGTGCCAGCAGCTTGGCCTACGGGGCAGGGGGCGCGTCCTATGAGCAGTTCTTC. The genes are TRBV11-2 and TRBJ2-1; 8 bases are a match to TRBD1. J lost 8 bases, V lost 3 bases, and 18 bases had no gene match. Per the germline V gene, CDR1 is SGHAT and CDR2 is FQNNGV. This CDR3 spans 18 amino acids.

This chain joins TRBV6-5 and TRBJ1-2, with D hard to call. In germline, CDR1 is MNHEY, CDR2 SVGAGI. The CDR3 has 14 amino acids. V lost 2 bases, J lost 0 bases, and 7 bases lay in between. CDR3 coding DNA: TGTGCCAGCAGTTACCAACGAGCTAACTATGGCTACACCTTC. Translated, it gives CASSYQRANYGYTF.

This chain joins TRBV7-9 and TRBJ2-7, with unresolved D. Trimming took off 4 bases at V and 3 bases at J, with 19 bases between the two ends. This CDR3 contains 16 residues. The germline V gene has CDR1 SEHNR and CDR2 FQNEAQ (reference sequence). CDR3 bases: TGTGCCAGCAGCTCAATAGGGTCGGGCCCCCTCTACGAGCAGTACTTC. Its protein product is CASSSIGSGPLYEQYF.

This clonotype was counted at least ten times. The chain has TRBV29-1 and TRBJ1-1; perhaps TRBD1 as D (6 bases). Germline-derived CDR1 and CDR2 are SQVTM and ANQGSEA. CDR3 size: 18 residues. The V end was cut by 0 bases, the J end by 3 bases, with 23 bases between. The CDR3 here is CSVEDSVVREGVHTEAFF. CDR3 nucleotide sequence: TGCAGCGTTGAAGATTCGGTCGTGCGGGAGGGGGTGCACACTGAAGCTTTCTTT.

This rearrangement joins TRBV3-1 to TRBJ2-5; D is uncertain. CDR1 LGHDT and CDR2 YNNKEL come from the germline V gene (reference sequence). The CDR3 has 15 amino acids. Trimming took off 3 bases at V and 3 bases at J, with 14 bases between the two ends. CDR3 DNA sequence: TGTGCCAGCAGCCAGGTTTGGTACACCGAAGAGACCCAGTACTTC. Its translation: CASSQVWYTEETQYF.

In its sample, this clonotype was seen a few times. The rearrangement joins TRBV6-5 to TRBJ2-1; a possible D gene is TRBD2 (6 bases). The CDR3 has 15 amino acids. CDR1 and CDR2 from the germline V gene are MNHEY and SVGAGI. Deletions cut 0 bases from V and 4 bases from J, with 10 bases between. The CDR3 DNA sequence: TGTGCCAGCAGTTACTCGCCGGGAGCTTACAATGAGCAGTTCTTC. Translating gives CASSYSPGAYNEQFF.